The T cell receptor (beta chain) under discussion was sequenced for a study of T cell repertoires in cytomegalovirus infection. The overall study: CMV infection and matching HLA type were both indicated by public TCR beta signatures. Findings of the study overall: CMV-specific HLA-C-restricted TCR beta clonotypes dominated the ex vivo response. CMV carriers with the relevant HLA were identified by cumulative public TCR beta family frequency.

This clonotype was seen a single time. Its antigen is unknown. The CDR3 runs 17 residues. With 3 bases removed from V and 2 bases from J, the gap between germline ends came to 17 bases. From germline, CDR1 is LNHNV and CDR2 YYDKDF (reference sequence). TCRdb used MiXCR to reprocess the reads, holding one entry per CDR3 protein. The sample consists of around 530,000 distinct CDR3 sequences, about 15% of them appearing once. V and J are TRBV15 and TRBJ1-5; maybe TRBD1 (5 bases). What was sequenced was CD8+ T cells from PBMCs. The sequence was obtained from a human donor in good health (CMV status not recorded). Some clones in this sample may be carry-over from other donors' samples. The CDR3 DNA reads TGTGCCACCAGCAGGAGGGGAGGGAGAGAGGGCAATCAGCCCCAGCATTTT. Protein product: CATSRRGGREGNQPQHF.